A single sample is the source of the 9 T cell receptor beta chains below, sequenced in a study of blood T cell repertoires in COVID-19. Some clones are missing from TCRdb's copy, which holds only in-frame ones; the method was immunoSEQ multiplex PCR. The sample shows 150,000 to 200,000 clones, around 80% of them seen only once. The sequenced sample consisted of peripheral blood. The origin of the receptors is an elderly woman with acute or convalescent COVID-19.

In this sample, this clone turned up a few times. The chain carries TRBV2 and TRBJ2-7; 8 nucleotides line up with TRBD1. V shed 4 bases, J shed 8 bases, and the junction held 4 bases outside the gene matches. This CDR3 comprises 12 residues. In germline, CDR1 is SNHLY, CDR2 FYNNEI. For the CDR3, the DNA is TGTGCCAGCAGTGGGACAGGGTGGAAGCAGTACTTC. Protein: CASSGTGWKQYF. Variable domain in full (rest from reference TRBV2 and TRBJ2-7): EPEVTQTPSHQVTQMGQEVILRCVPISNHLYFYWYRQILGQKVEFLVSFYNNEISEKSEIFDDQFSVERPDGSNFTLKIRSTKLEDSAMYFCASSGTGWKQYFGPGTRLTVT.

The genes are TRBV5-1 and TRBJ2-3, with TRBD2 identical over 11 bases. V trimming: 3 bases; J trimming: 4 bases; junction bases outside the gene matches: 7. CDR1 is SGHRS and CDR2 is YFSETQ in the germline V gene. The CDR3 has 16 residues. The CDR3 region is CASSSASGGFADTQYF. The CDR3 DNA sequence: TGCGCCAGCAGCTCCGCTAGCGGGGGGTTCGCAGATACGCAGTATTTT.

The chain joins TRBV27 to TRBJ2-1; the D gene is possibly TRBD1 (6 bases). This CDR3 region has 16 residues. The ends were cut back, 3 bases at V and 0 bases at J, with 12 bases in the middle. CDR1 MNHEY and CDR2 SMNVEV come from the germline V gene (reference sequence). This CDR3 reads CASSFLDSRSYNEQFF. As DNA, the CDR3 is TGTGCCAGCAGTTTCTTGGACAGCCGCTCCTACAATGAGCAGTTCTTC.

This clone occurred a few times. The chain is built from TRBV9 and TRBJ2-5; no firm D call. Germline V gene lookup returns CDR1 SGDLS and CDR2 YYNGEE. Between the trimmed V and J ends, which lost 3 bases and 0 bases, there was a span of 6 bases. The CDR3 loop spans 13 amino acids. The CDR3 reads CASSASYQETQYF. CDR3 coding DNA: TGTGCCAGCAGCGCTTCGTACCAAGAGACCCAGTACTTC. The full variable domain, rest sourced from reference TRBV9 and TRBJ2-5, is DSGVTQTPKHLITATGQRVTLRCSPRSGDLSVYWYQQSLDQGLQFLIQYYNGEERAKGNILERFSAQQFPDLHSELNLSSLELGDSALYFCASSASYQETQYFGPGTRLLVL.

The chain is built from TRBV7-2 and TRBJ2-7, with D perhaps TRBD2 (5 bases). The CDR3 loop spans 13 amino acids. V lost 5 bases, J lost 4 bases, and 12 bases lay in between. Germline V lookup: CDR1 SGHTA, CDR2 FQGNSA. CDR3 in amino acids: CASSRTPGYEQYF. CDR3 bases: TGTGCCAGCAGCAGGACTCCGGGGTACGAGCAGTACTTC.

The gene calls are TRBV6-4 and TRBJ2-1; 11 positions agree with TRBD2. The J segment lost 7 bases and the V segment lost 2 bases, leaving 10 bases of the junction unmatched. The CDR3 has 17 residues. The V gene's germline CDR1 is MRHNA and CDR2 SNTAGT. The CDR3 coding sequence is TGTGCCAGCAGTGACACCACTAGCGGGAGTAGGAAGAATGAGCAGTTCTTC. Translated, it gives CASSDTTSGSRKNEQFF.

This chain links TRBV6-2 or TRBV6-3 with TRBJ2-1; a weak D match, TRBD2 (5 bases). The CDR3 runs to 16 residues. Germline CDR1 and CDR2: MNHEY and SVGEGT. V lost 2 bases and J lost 5, with 16 bases in between. CDR3 amino acids: CASSYERAGPNNEQFF. The DNA of the CDR3 is TGTGCCAGCAGTTACGAAAGGGCGGGCCCGAACAATGAGCAGTTCTTC.

This clone was recorded once. The V gene is TRBV10-1, the J gene TRBJ2-1, with 9 positions matching TRBD2. The J segment lost 7 bases and the V segment lost 3 bases, leaving 7 bases of the junction unmatched. CDR3 length: 15 amino acids. Per germline, CDR1 WNHNN and CDR2 SYGVQD (reference sequence). The DNA of the CDR3 is TGCGCCAGCAGTGATTTGCTAGCGGGAAGGAATGAGCAGTTCTTC. Amino acid sequence: CASSDLLAGRNEQFF.

The chain carries TRBV18 and TRBJ2-3; the D is unclear. Trimming removed 3 bases at V and 0 bases at J, with 7 bases between. The germline V gene encodes CDR1 KGHSH and CDR2 LQKENI. The CDR3 sequence is 14 residues long. CDR3 in amino acids: CASSPQASTDTQYF. DNA for the CDR3: TGTGCCAGCTCACCGCAGGCTAGCACAGATACGCAGTATTTT.